These T cell receptor beta chains were read from a single sample in a study of T cells after yellow fever vaccination. One entry per CDR3 protein, called by TCRdb with MiXCR from the 5' RACE reads. This sample has 500,000 to 550,000 distinct CDR3 sequences; 21% occur once, and the top ten carry 16%. The material sequenced was PBMCs, taken less than 25 days after the first yellow fever vaccination. The receptor source for this set is a man aged 18 to 35 who received the YFV17D yellow fever vaccine. CDR3s include the opening cysteine and the closing phenylalanine or tryptophan. D genes are given only for firm matches. Size is stated for part of the rows, as once, few or many counts, or as a class when the clone is expanded.

CDR3 DNA,CDR3 protein,D gene,V gene,clone size,J gene
TGTGCCAGCAGCAATAAGGGACAGCATGGAAACACCATATATTTT,CASSNKGQHGNTIYF,NA,TRBV21-1,few,TRBJ1-3
TGCAGTGCTAGAGAAGCGGGTTCTGGGACCCAGTACTTC,CSAREAGSGTQYF,NA,TRBV20-1,NA,TRBJ2-5
TGCGCCAGCAGCCCGCGAGGAGGGGCCAACGTCCTGACTTTC,CASSPRGGANVLTF,NA,TRBV5-1,NA,TRBJ2-6
TGCAGTGCTTCCCCTGGACATCCTACAGATACGCAGTATTTT,CSASPGHPTDTQYF,NA,TRBV20-1,few,TRBJ2-3
TGTGCCAGCAGTTCACTCTGGGCTAATGAGCAGTTCTTC,CASSSLWANEQFF,NA,TRBV6-5,NA,TRBJ2-1
TGTGCCAGCACTTCTGGGGCCAACGTCCTGACTTTC,CASTSGANVLTF,NA,TRBV2,few,TRBJ2-6
TGCGCCAGCAGCTTGGCAGACAGCTCCTACAATGAGCAGTTCTTC,CASSLADSSYNEQFF,NA,TRBV5-1,few,TRBJ2-1
TGTGCCAGCAGTCGCCGAGGGCCTTATGAGGGGCCCCAGCATTTT,CASSRRGPYEGPQHF,NA,TRBV12-3/TRBV12-4,NA,TRBJ1-5
TGTGCCAGCAGCTCTCTACGGGGGGATGAGCAGTTCTTC,CASSSLRGDEQFF,TRBD2,TRBV7-8,NA,TRBJ2-1
TGTGCCAGCAGTGACTCGGGAACTAGCACAGATACGCAGTATTTT,CASSDSGTSTDTQYF,NA,TRBV6-4,few,TRBJ2-3
TGCAGTGCTTTACAAACCGGGACAGGCTTCAATCAGCCCCAGCATTTT,CSALQTGTGFNQPQHF,TRBD1,TRBV20-1,few,TRBJ1-5
TGTGCCATCAGTGGGGAGCAGGGGGCAAATTCACCCCTCCACTTT,CAISGEQGANSPLHF,TRBD1,TRBV10-3,NA,TRBJ1-6
TGTGCCAGCACGGGAGGTATCGGGGGTACTCGCACCGGGGAGCTGTTTTTT,CASTGGIGGTRTGELFF,TRBD2,TRBV7-9,NA,TRBJ2-2
TGTGCCAGCAACCCAGGTAGGGGCGCCTACAATGAGCAGTTCTTC,CASNPGRGAYNEQFF,NA,TRBV11-2,NA,TRBJ2-1
TGCAGTGCTAGTCACGGTGTTGGGGCCACTGAAGCTTTCTTT,CSASHGVGATEAFF,NA,TRBV20-1,NA,TRBJ1-1
TGTGCCAGCACCCCCGGGACTATGTTCTACGAGCAGTACTTC,CASTPGTMFYEQYF,TRBD2,TRBV2,few,TRBJ2-7
TGCAGTGCCCGGACAGGGTTCGATGGAGATACGCAGTATTTT,CSARTGFDGDTQYF,TRBD1,TRBV20-1,few,TRBJ2-3
TGTGCCACCACCAAGCATCTCGCGGGGGGGCCAATCACAGATACGCAGTATTTT,CATTKHLAGGPITDTQYF,TRBD2,TRBV15,NA,TRBJ2-3
TGTGCCAGCAGCTCGCAGGGTTCGAACACTGAAGCTTTCTTT,CASSSQGSNTEAFF,NA,TRBV7-9,few,TRBJ1-1
TGCAGCGGTTGGCAACGTGATCGAGCTTTCTTT,CSGWQRDRAFF,NA,TRBV29-1,many,TRBJ1-1
TGCAGTGCGGACCCAGGGGGCGCGGGTGAAAAACTGTTTTTT,CSADPGGAGEKLFF,TRBD1,TRBV20-1,NA,TRBJ1-4
TGCAGTGCTAAACTAGCGGGGAACACAGATACGCAGTATTTT,CSAKLAGNTDTQYF,TRBD2,TRBV20-1,many,TRBJ2-3
TGTGGCACTGCGGGAAATAATTCACCCCTCCACTTT,CGTAGNNSPLHF,NA,TRBV7-2,NA,TRBJ1-6
TGTGCCAGCAGCGATACCGGGGCCTTTTCTGGCTACACCTTC,CASSDTGAFSGYTF,NA,TRBV9,NA,TRBJ1-2
TGTGCCAGCAGGAACCTGTTAAACCAAGAGACCCAGTACTTC,CASRNLLNQETQYF,NA,TRBV5-5,many,TRBJ2-5
TGTGCCAGCAGTTTCACAGGGGGCCTTTCAGATACGCAGTATTTT,CASSFTGGLSDTQYF,TRBD1,TRBV12-3/TRBV12-4,few,TRBJ2-3
TGTGCCAGCAGTCACGGACAGGGTAACGAGCAGTACTTC,CASSHGQGNEQYF,TRBD1,TRBV6-2/TRBV6-3,NA,TRBJ2-7
TGTGCCAGCAGTGAAAGCGGGACACAGAACTATGGCTACACCTTC,CASSESGTQNYGYTF,NA,TRBV25-1,NA,TRBJ1-2
TGTGCCAGCAGTTTTCGAGGCAGGGCCCGGGAAGCTTTCTTT,CASSFRGRAREAFF,NA,TRBV12-3/TRBV12-4,many,TRBJ1-1
TGTGCCAGCAGCTGGAAACAGGTGAACACTGAAGCTTTCTTT,CASSWKQVNTEAFF,NA,TRBV7-2,NA,TRBJ1-1
TGTGCCAGCAGCCAGGGGGATTCACCCCTCCACTTT,CASSQGDSPLHF,NA,TRBV14,few,TRBJ1-6
TGCAGTGCCTATCCGCCCATAAACTATGGCTACACCTTC,CSAYPPINYGYTF,NA,TRBV20-1,many,TRBJ1-2
TGCAGCGTTGGGCCCGGACAGGTTACCGGGGAGCTGTTTTTT,CSVGPGQVTGELFF,TRBD1,TRBV29-1,few,TRBJ2-2